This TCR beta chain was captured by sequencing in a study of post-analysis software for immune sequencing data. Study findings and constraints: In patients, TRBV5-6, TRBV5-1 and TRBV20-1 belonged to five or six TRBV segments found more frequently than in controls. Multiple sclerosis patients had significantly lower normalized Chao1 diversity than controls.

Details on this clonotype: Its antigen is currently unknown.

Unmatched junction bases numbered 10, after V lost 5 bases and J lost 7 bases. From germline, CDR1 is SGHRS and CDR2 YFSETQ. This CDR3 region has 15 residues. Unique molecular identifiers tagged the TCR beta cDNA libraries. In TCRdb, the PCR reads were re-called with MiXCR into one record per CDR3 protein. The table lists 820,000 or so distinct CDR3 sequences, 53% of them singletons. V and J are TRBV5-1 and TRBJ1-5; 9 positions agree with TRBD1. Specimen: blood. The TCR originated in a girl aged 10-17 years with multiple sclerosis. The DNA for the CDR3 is TGCGCCAGCAGACCTGGGACAGGGCTTCAACAGCCCCAGCATTTT. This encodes CASRPGTGLQQPQHF.